The sequence of this TCR beta chain was determined in a study of blood T cell repertoires in COVID-19. This CDR3 spans 14 amino acids. V was pared by 4 bases and J by 7 bases, with 14 bases between. The germline V gene has CDR1 SGHTS and CDR2 YDEGEE. Clones were read by immunoSEQ multiplex PCR, and TCRdb kept only the in-frame ones, dropping some. The repertoire holds approximately 76,000 clones, with roughly nine tenths as singletons. The source of this sequence is a man older than 75 in a cohort sampled during active COVID-19. Sequencing was performed on peripheral blood. The chain combines TRBV5-8 with TRBJ1-4; D perhaps matches TRBD1 (6 bases). The CDR3 DNA reads TGTGCCAGCAGCCTCAGGGGTACGAGTGAAAAACTGTTTTTT. Protein product: CASSLRGTSEKLFF.